This TCR beta chain is drawn from a study of beta chain features in type 1 diabetes listed by TCRdb under 2018. About the full investigation: No differences in mean age, gender distribution, total cell number or subset yield were found between patients and healthy donors. A total of roughly 100 million sorted cells were examined across all samples, and the number of cells per subset was strongly correlated with RNA yield. The study compared the TCRB repertoires of sorted circulating CD4+ T cell subsets in recently diagnosed type 1 diabetes patients with those in matched healthy donors. Regulatory and stem cell-like memory subsets were obtained from only 8 patients and roughly 8 healthy donors, while naive and central memory subsets were obtained from all 30 or so donors.

The investigation overall reported the following: Type 1 diabetes patients showed a moderate but significant shortening of TCRB CDR3 length in all four CD4+ subsets. Patients with type 1 diabetes made fewer insertions and deleted more nucleotides at VDJ recombination sites, implying thymic rearrangement abnormalities. HLA sub-analyses involved small numbers of individuals, so any influence of HLA type on TCRB rearrangement remained unresolved. Because cDNA rather than genomic DNA was sequenced, highly expressing activated cells could have been over-represented, although no difference in activation and CD3 levels was found between groups. The naive, central memory and regulatory TCRB repertoires appeared to resemble one another more closely among patients than among healthy donors. Shorter templates might have been favored by PCR, but patient and control samples were amplified and corrected together, so both groups would have been affected equally by any skew.

Each donor gave one peripheral blood draw, roughly 120 mL on average, collected into heparinised tubes. Using a panel that included CD45RO, CCR7, CD25, CD127, CD95 and CD27, naive, central memory, regulatory and stem cell-like memory CD4+ T cells were sorted on a BD FACSAria II. Purity was above 95% for every sorted population. PBMCs were isolated immediately by Lymphoprep density gradient centrifugation and stained directly without culture. So that batch effects would be minimized, each experiment stained and sorted samples in pairs, pairing one healthy donor with one patient. The germline V end is reduced by 4 bases and the J end by 7 bases; junction bases left unmatched: 8. From the cysteine up to the phenylalanine, the CDR3 has a length of 16 residues. Here the CDR3 DNA is all that survives: 48 bases in frame from base 1. Via the germline V gene, CDR1 is SGHTA and CDR2 FQGNSA. A remark on this clone: Its target antigen remains unknown. One base away there is no much larger clone; base qualities are not given.

The High Capacity cDNA Reverse Transcription Kit was used to reverse transcribe all of the isolated RNA, meaning that expressed TCRB transcripts were what got sequenced. Naive, central memory and regulatory T cell samples underwent deep immunoSEQ sequencing, averaging around 4 million total reads per sample. Sorted cells were lysed in RLT buffer and RNA was extracted with DNase-treated RNeasy Micro or Mini kits, depending on cell number. Each cell subset was processed separately to prevent cross-contamination, with patient and healthy donor samples processed together. The immunoSEQ multiplex PCR was used to amplify TCRB sequences from cDNA, generating 87-bp fragments that spanned the CDR3 region. Sequencing of the amplicons was performed on the Illumina HiSeq platform. Per the source publication's procedure: Synthetic template baselines were used to correct PCR bias computationally, reads within Hamming distance 2 were collapsed together, and singletons that could not be merged were discarded. By aligning reads against IMGT, V, D and J genes, CDR3 length, and insertions or deletions at six rearrangement sites were assigned. Within each subset, clonotype counts were normalized to sorted cell number, and only after that were true diversity and Gini coefficients computed with the tcR R package. The overlap coefficient, calculated on TCRB nucleotide sequences, was used to measure repertoire sharing. Out-of-frame TCRB sequences from naive cells were analyzed to stand in for the pre-selection repertoire. TCRdb holds this immuneACCESS table with in-frame rearrangements only. Some clones are missing; in checked studies, unresolved V genes explain under half, and the rest has no known cause. V, J and clone size are taken as reported in that table, and D and trimming were inferred from the DNA itself. The sample profile shows approximately 250,000 clones; roughly 17% of them were found once. 0.065% to 0.095% of the sample comes from the top ten.

Material for sequencing was naive CD4+ T cells from blood. Per the publication, the cell subset or site label means: true naive CD4+ T cells. The origin of this receptor is a man younger than 40 with type 1 diabetes. This sequence uses TRBV7-2 and TRBJ2-5, and 14 junctional nucleotides match TRBD2. The sequenced DNA is TGTGCCAGCAGCTCGACCGGGACTAGCGGGGGTGTGACCCAGTACTTC. The translation is CASSSTGTSGGVTQYF.